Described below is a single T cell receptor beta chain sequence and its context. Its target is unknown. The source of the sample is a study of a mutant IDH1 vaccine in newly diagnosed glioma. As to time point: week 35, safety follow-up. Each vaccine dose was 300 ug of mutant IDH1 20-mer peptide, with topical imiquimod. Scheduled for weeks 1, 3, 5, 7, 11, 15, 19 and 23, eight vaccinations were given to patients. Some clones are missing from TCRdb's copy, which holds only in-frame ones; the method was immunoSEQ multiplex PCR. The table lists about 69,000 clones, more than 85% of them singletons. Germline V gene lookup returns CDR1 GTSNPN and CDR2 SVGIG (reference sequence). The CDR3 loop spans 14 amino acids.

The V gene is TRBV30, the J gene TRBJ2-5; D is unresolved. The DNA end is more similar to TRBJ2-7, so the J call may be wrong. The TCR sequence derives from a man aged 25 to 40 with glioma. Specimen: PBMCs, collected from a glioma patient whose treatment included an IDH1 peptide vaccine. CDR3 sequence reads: CAWSVPQGAYEQYF. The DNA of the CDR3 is TGTGCCTGGAGTGTCCCCCAAGGTGCCTACGAGCAGTACTTC.